The 13 T cell receptor beta chains in this list originate from one sample, sequenced in a study of cytomegalovirus exposure and HLA in healthy donors (TCRdb year 2017). Libraries were made using the immunoSEQ multiplex PCR assay. The multiplex PCR relied on a mix of 60 forward primers for TCR Vbeta segments and 13 reverse primers for TCR Jbeta segments. Sourced from immuneACCESS, this table was stored by TCRdb with only in-frame sequences that have V and J called. A share of the clones is absent; for the studies checked, an unresolved V gene accounts for under half, and the remainder has no known explanation. This sample gives under 150,000 clones in total; 82% of them show up just once. The ten biggest clones cover less than 3% of the sample. The sample taken for sequencing was PBMCs. Receptors were obtained from a male donor in good health and CMV-seronegative.

This rearrangement joins TRBV27 to TRBJ2-3, with a weak D call TRBD2 (5 bases). This CDR3 region has 15 residues. Trimming left V 0 bases short and J 2 bases short, with 9 bases between. CDR1 is MNHEY, CDR2 SMNVEV, per germline (reference sequence). Here the CDR3 DNA reads TGTGCCAGCAGTTTATCGGACGGGAACACAGATACGCAGTATTTT. Protein product: CASSLSDGNTDTQYF.

This chain joins TRBV10-3 and TRBJ2-2; the match to TRBD2 covers 11 bases. CDR1 is ENHRY and CDR2 is SYGVKD in the germline V gene. V shed 6 bases, J shed 5 bases, and the junction held 8 bases outside the gene matches. The CDR3 contains 16 residues. This chain's CDR3 is CAIRREGLADTGELFF. The CDR3 DNA reads as TGTGCCATCAGAAGAGAGGGACTAGCGGATACCGGGGAGCTGTTTTTT.

The chain is built from TRBV7-9 and TRBJ2-5; 11 bases are a match to TRBD2. The ends lost 5 bases at V and 0 bases at J; junction bases unmatched: 8. The CDR3 extends over 17 amino acids. Germline V CDR1 and CDR2: SEHNR, FQNEAQ (reference sequence). The CDR3 spells CASSPFGLAGYQETQYF. The CDR3, as DNA: TGTGCCAGCAGCCCTTTTGGACTAGCGGGCTACCAAGAGACCCAGTACTTC.

This clone has more than one count but fewer than ten. The gene calls are TRBV7-2 and TRBJ2-3; D is possibly TRBD2 (6 bases). The length of the CDR3 is 14 residues. Germline V lookup: CDR1 SGHTA, CDR2 FQGNSA. The V end lost 5 bases, the J end lost 4 bases, and 13 bases lay between the germline ends. CDR3 sequence: CASSRSGSPDTQYF. Here the CDR3 DNA reads TGTGCCAGCAGCCGTAGCGGATCCCCAGATACGCAGTATTTT.

This chain joins TRBV6-7 and TRBJ2-7; 9 bases align to TRBD2. TRBV6-7 is an open reading frame whose function is uncertain. Germline trimming cut 6 bases from V and 7 bases from J; bases unmatched to any gene: 13. CDR3 length: 15 amino acids. In DNA form, the CDR3 reads TGTGCCAGCAGCCTTCCGGGACTAGCCACCTGGGAGCAGTACTTC. It is translated as CASSLPGLATWEQYF.

In this sample, this clone turned up once. The rearrangement uses TRBV29-1 and TRBJ1-2; perhaps TRBD1 as D (6 bases). V was pared by 6 bases and J by 11 bases, with 16 bases between. This CDR3 has 11 residues. Germline V gene sequence: CDR1 SQVTM, CDR2 ANQGSEA. In nucleotides, the CDR3 is TGCAGCGTAACTCCGGACAGCTCTTACACCTTC. Its translation: CSVTPDSSYTF.

The chain employs TRBV6-5 and TRBJ1-6; no definite D call. CDR1 is MNHEY and CDR2 is SVGAGI in the germline V gene. This CDR3 region has 15 residues. Trimming removed 0 bases from V and 12 bases from J, with 15 bases in between. CDR3 protein: CASSYSEVDLQPLHF. Here the CDR3 DNA reads TGTGCCAGCAGTTACTCCGAGGTTGACCTTCAACCCCTCCACTTT.

The rearrangement uses TRBV7-9 and TRBJ1-2, with 12 bases aligning to TRBD1. This CDR3 is 15 amino acids long. J gave up 2 bases and V 3 bases, and 1 base lay outside the gene matches. The germline V gene has CDR1 SEHNR and CDR2 FQNEAQ (reference sequence). CDR3 bases: TGTGCCAGCAGCTTGGGACAGGGGGCAAACTATGGCTACACCTTC. Its translation is CASSLGQGANYGYTF.

This clone was detected only once. The chain couples TRBV4-1 to TRBJ2-7; D not resolved. V lost 2 bases and J 0 bases, leaving 8 bases between the germline ends. Germline CDR1 reads MGHRA; CDR2 reads YSYEKL. The CDR3 totals 14 residues. The CDR3, as DNA: TGCGCCAGCAGCCAACTCCCGAGCTCCTACGAGCAGTACTTC. Its protein product is CASSQLPSSYEQYF.

The V and J genes are TRBV27 and TRBJ2-4; 8 positions match TRBD2. The CDR3 is made up of 15 amino acids. Losses at the gene ends were 0 bases for V and 7 bases for J; bases not matched to a gene: 5. CDR1 MNHEY and CDR2 SMNVEV come from the germline V gene (reference sequence). CDR3 coding DNA: TGTGCCAGCAGTTTATCAGGGACTAGAGGTAACATTCAGTACTTC. Amino acid sequence: CASSLSGTRGNIQYF.

The chain links TRBV2 to TRBJ2-7; weak D call: TRBD2 (7 bases). This CDR3 spans 13 amino acids. With 8 bases removed from V and 3 bases from J, the gap between germline ends came to 14 bases. The germline V gene encodes CDR1 SNHLY and CDR2 FYNNEI. The CDR3 nucleotides read TGTGCCAGCCGAGGGGGGGAGTACTACGAGCAGTACTTC. It codes for CASRGGEYYEQYF.

CDR3 DNA sequence: TGTGCCAGCACTCAGACTAGCGGGAGACACGAGCAGTACTTC. As protein: CASTQTSGRHEQYF. This chain connects TRBV6-6 to TRBJ2-7; 12 bases align to TRBD2. After removal of 7 bases from V and 5 bases from J, the junction contained 6 bases not matched to a gene. From germline, CDR1 is MNHNY and CDR2 SVGAGI (reference sequence). This CDR3 is built from 14 residues.

This clone occurred a few times. The chain couples TRBV27 to TRBJ2-7; 10 nucleotides line up with TRBD1. The CDR3 loop spans 16 amino acids. Germline V gene data show CDR1 as MNHEY and CDR2 as SMNVEV (reference sequence). V was pared by 3 bases and J by 4 bases, with 9 bases of the junction left unmatched. The CDR3, as DNA: TGTGCCAGCAGTTTCCGCGGGACAGGGGATAATTACGAGCAGTACTTC. This sequence encodes CASSFRGTGDNYEQYF.